The clone carrying this T cell receptor (beta chain) was seen ten or more times. The antigen is unknown. The data were obtained in a study of T cell repertoires in cytomegalovirus infection. About the study: Shared public TCR beta signatures pointed to both CMV infection and a matching HLA type.

The germline CDR1 and CDR2 sequences are SNHLY and FYNNEI. The V gene lost 9 bases and the J gene lost 4 bases, with 19 bases spanning the gap. The CDR3 length is 15 residues. Study-level results: There were carriers of CMV plus the relevant HLA, and cumulative public TCR beta family frequency identified them.

MiXCR was run by TCRdb on the reads, yielding one entry per CDR3 protein. This sample has approximately 130,000 distinct CDR3 sequences; almost 9% occur once, and the top ten carry around 10%. This chain links TRBV2 with TRBJ1-5; no firm D call. This clonotype originated in a human donor in good health (CMV status not recorded). Some clones in this sample may be carry-over from other donors' samples. The specimen sequenced was PBMCs. CDR3: CASRLDGVRNQPQHF. DNA of the CDR3: TGTGCCAGTCGTTTAGATGGGGTAAGGAATCAGCCCCAGCATTTT.